These T cell receptor beta chains were read from a single sample in a study of shared clonotypes between healthy human individuals. The method was immunoSEQ multiplex PCR; TCRdb's version includes in-frame clones alone and lacks a portion of them. The sample holds approximately 2,300,000 clones, 92% seen once. Sequencing was done on a sample of naive CD4+ T cells from PBMCs. The receptor source for this set is a man between 18 and 35 years old in good health. Some clones in this sample may be carry-over from other donors' samples. Both conserved end residues are part of each CDR3. A D gene is named only where the DNA matches it firmly. Rows may omit the clone size; those that give it use once, few, many or a size class.

J: TRBJ1-1; D: .; V: TRBV28; size: .; CDR3: CASSGDGNTEAFF; DNA: TGTGCCAGCAGTGGGGACGGGAACACTGAAGCTTTCTTT
J: TRBJ2-1; D: .; V: TRBV19; size: .; CDR3: CASNAGTSPLYNEQFF; DNA: TGTGCCAGTAATGCGGGTACGTCTCCTCTTTACAATGAGCAGTTCTTC
J: TRBJ1-2; D: .; V: TRBV28; size: .; CDR3: CASKTGSRGYTF; DNA: TGTGCCAGCAAAACAGGGTCCAGGGGCTACACCTTC
J: TRBJ2-1; D: TRBD2; V: TRBV25-1; size: few; CDR3: CASSEISGRQPFF; DNA: TGTGCCAGCAGTGAGATTAGCGGGAGACAGCCGTTCTTC
J: TRBJ2-7; D: .; V: TRBV28; size: .; CDR3: CASSHGGGPSYEQYF; DNA: TGTGCCAGCAGTCACGGCGGGGGCCCTTCCTACGAGCAGTACTTC
J: TRBJ2-1; D: TRBD1; V: TRBV9; size: .; CDR3: CASSEGAGLGNEQFF; DNA: TGTGCCAGCAGCGAGGGGGCCGGCTTGGGCAATGAGCAGTTCTTC
J: TRBJ2-1; D: .; V: TRBV9; size: .; CDR3: CASSVLGSRSYNEQFF; DNA: TGTGCCAGCAGCGTACTCGGAAGCAGGTCCTACAATGAGCAGTTCTTC
J: TRBJ2-5; D: TRBD1; V: TRBV5-1; size: .; CDR3: CASSLDAQGAGETQYF; DNA: TGCGCCAGCAGCTTGGACGCACAGGGGGCAGGGGAGACCCAGTACTTC
J: TRBJ2-7; D: .; V: TRBV7-8; size: once; CDR3: CASTSVRGGGRSYEQYF; DNA: TGTGCCAGCACCTCAGTGAGGGGGGGCGGGAGAAGCTACGAGCAGTACTTC
J: TRBJ1-5; D: .; V: TRBV28; size: once; CDR3: CASTFRGYSNQPQHF; DNA: TGTGCCAGCACCTTTAGGGGCTATAGCAATCAGCCCCAGCATTTT
J: TRBJ1-5; D: TRBD1; V: TRBV29-1; size: .; CDR3: CSVAEQGAGNQPQHF; DNA: TGCAGCGTTGCAGAACAGGGGGCGGGCAATCAGCCCCAGCATTTT
J: TRBJ1-1; D: TRBD1; V: TRBV5-5; size: .; CDR3: CASSSGQMNTEAFF; DNA: TGTGCCAGCAGCTCGGGACAGATGAACACTGAAGCTTTCTTT
J: TRBJ1-2; D: .; V: TRBV5-6; size: .; CDR3: CASRITGGYTF; DNA: TGTGCCAGCAGGATAACAGGGGGCTACACCTTC
J: TRBJ2-3; D: TRBD2; V: TRBV7-9; size: .; CDR3: CASSRRLAGGISTDTQYF; DNA: TGTGCCAGCAGCCGAAGACTAGCGGGGGGGATCAGCACAGATACGCAGTATTTT
J: TRBJ2-2; D: .; V: TRBV4-2; size: .; CDR3: CASSQAEVTGELFF; DNA: TGTGCCAGCAGCCAAGCCGAGGTTACCGGGGAGCTGTTTTTT
J: TRBJ2-5; D: TRBD2; V: TRBV10-3; size: .; CDR3: CAISEPREGSETQYF; DNA: TGTGCCATCAGTGAGCCGCGGGAGGGGTCGGAGACCCAGTACTTC
J: TRBJ1-1; D: .; V: TRBV2; size: few; CDR3: CASSWTPLNTEAFF; DNA: TGTGCCAGCAGCTGGACACCTCTGAACACTGAAGCTTTCTTT
J: TRBJ2-7; D: .; V: TRBV6-5; size: .; CDR3: CASSRTGRTYEQYF; DNA: TGTGCCAGCAGCCGCACAGGGAGAACCTACGAGCAGTACTTC
J: TRBJ2-3; D: .; V: TRBV20-1; size: .; CDR3: CSAKWMDTQYF; DNA: TGCAGTGCTAAGTGGATGGATACGCAGTATTTT
J: TRBJ1-2; D: .; V: TRBV4-2; size: .; CDR3: CASSQEVGGFNYGYTF; DNA: TGTGCCAGCAGCCAAGAGGTTGGAGGCTTCAACTATGGCTACACCTTC
J: TRBJ2-2; D: TRBD2; V: TRBV5-1; size: .; CDR3: CASSLRTSGRANTGELFF; DNA: TGCGCCAGCAGCTTAAGGACTAGCGGGAGGGCGAACACCGGGGAGCTGTTTTTT
J: TRBJ2-2; D: .; V: TRBV10-3; size: .; CDR3: CAISGMDTGELFF; DNA: TGTGCCATCAGTGGGATGGACACCGGGGAGCTGTTTTTT
J: TRBJ1-5; D: .; V: TRBV5-1; size: .; CDR3: CASSPGHGDQPQHF; DNA: TGCGCCAGCAGCCCGGGACACGGTGATCAGCCCCAGCATTTT
J: TRBJ2-1; D: TRBD2; V: TRBV19; size: .; CDR3: CASSDSGRAFVRNEQFF; DNA: TGTGCCAGTAGTGATAGCGGGAGGGCCTTTGTCAGGAATGAGCAGTTCTTC
J: TRBJ2-1; D: .; V: TRBV5-4; size: .; CDR3: CASSFGADNEQFF; DNA: TGTGCCAGCAGCTTTGGGGCAGACAATGAGCAGTTCTTC
J: TRBJ2-7; D: .; V: TRBV27; size: once; CDR3: CASSFLLTSRQYF; DNA: TGTGCCAGCAGTTTCCTCCTTACGAGCAGGCAGTACTTC
J: TRBJ2-5; D: .; V: TRBV30; size: once; CDR3: CAWSTGQETQYF; DNA: TGTGCCTGGAGTACAGGGCAAGAGACCCAGTACTTC
J: TRBJ2-7; D: TRBD2; V: TRBV6-5; size: .; CDR3: CASSYGRLAVREQYF; DNA: TGTGCCAGCAGTTACGGTCGACTAGCGGTCCGCGAGCAGTACTTC
J: TRBJ2-3; D: TRBD2; V: TRBV7-9; size: .; CDR3: CASSRRAGSDYTQYF; DNA: TGTGCCAGCAGCCGGAGAGCGGGAAGCGATTATACGCAGTATTTT
J: TRBJ2-3; D: .; V: TRBV11-2; size: .; CDR3: CASSRLTVADTQYF; DNA: TGTGCCAGCAGCCGATTAACAGTGGCAGATACGCAGTATTTT
J: TRBJ2-2; D: TRBD1; V: TRBV7-9; size: .; CDR3: CASSLRQGDGELFF; DNA: TGTGCCAGCAGCCTTCGACAGGGAGACGGGGAGCTGTTTTTT
J: TRBJ2-3; D: .; V: TRBV25-1; size: .; CDR3: CASSTTSGGPTYPQYF; DNA: TGTGCCAGCAGCACTACATCGGGCGGGCCCACCTACCCCCAGTATTTT
J: TRBJ2-7; D: TRBD2; V: TRBV5-6; size: .; CDR3: CASSLSGRDLREQYF; DNA: TGTGCCAGCAGCCTTAGCGGGAGGGACCTACGAGAGCAGTACTTC
J: TRBJ1-2; D: .; V: TRBV28; size: .; CDR3: CASSRAGNYGYTF; DNA: TGTGCCAGCAGTAGGGCGGGCAACTATGGCTACACCTTC
J: TRBJ2-7; D: .; V: TRBV27; size: .; CDR3: CASSLNHEQYF; DNA: TGTGCCAGCAGTTTAAACCACGAGCAGTACTTC
J: TRBJ1-1; D: TRBD1; V: TRBV7-2; size: .; CDR3: CASSTGQGFATEAFF; DNA: TGTGCCAGCAGCACCGGACAGGGGTTTGCCACTGAAGCTTTCTTT
J: TRBJ2-7; D: TRBD2; V: TRBV7-3; size: .; CDR3: CASSERGIYEQYF; DNA: TGTGCCAGCAGCGAGCGGGGGATCTACGAGCAGTACTTC
J: TRBJ2-5; D: .; V: TRBV9; size: .; CDR3: CASSQRGSQETQYF; DNA: TGTGCCAGCAGCCAGAGGGGTTCCCAGGAGACCCAGTACTTC
J: TRBJ2-7; D: TRBD2; V: TRBV10-3; size: .; CDR3: CAISLGSGSYEQYF; DNA: TGTGCCATCTCGCTTGGGAGCGGGAGCTACGAGCAGTACTTC
J: TRBJ1-2; D: .; V: TRBV30; size: .; CDR3: CAWSPGLGGYGYTF; DNA: TGTGCCTGGAGTCCCGGACTGGGAGGCTATGGCTACACCTTC
J: TRBJ2-7; D: TRBD1; V: TRBV28; size: .; CDR3: CASSQGQGPYEQYF; DNA: TGTGCCAGCAGCCAAGGACAGGGTCCCTACGAGCAGTACTTC
J: TRBJ2-1; D: .; V: TRBV27; size: once; CDR3: CASRGGLRNEQFF; DNA: TGTGCCAGCAGGGGGGGACTGCGCAATGAGCAGTTCTTC
J: TRBJ1-1; D: TRBD1; V: TRBV30; size: few; CDR3: CALLPGQGITGNTEAFF; DNA: TGTGCCCTCCTACCGGGACAGGGCATAACGGGGAACACTGAAGCTTTCTTT
J: TRBJ1-1; D: TRBD1; V: TRBV10-3; size: .; CDR3: CAISGGTGGMNTEAFF; DNA: TGTGCCATCAGTGGTGGGACAGGGGGGATGAACACTGAAGCTTTCTTT
J: TRBJ1-1; D: .; V: TRBV19; size: .; CDR3: CASSTGQGNTEAFF; DNA: TGTGCCAGTAGTACCGGTCAGGGGAACACTGAAGCTTTCTTT
J: TRBJ2-7; D: TRBD1; V: TRBV10-3; size: .; CDR3: CAISGQGSHEQYF; DNA: TGTGCCATCAGTGGACAGGGTAGCCACGAGCAGTACTTC
J: TRBJ2-7; D: .; V: TRBV10-3; size: .; CDR3: CAISAGASEGHEQYF; DNA: TGTGCCATCAGTGCCGGGGCCAGTGAGGGCCACGAGCAGTACTTC
J: TRBJ2-3; D: .; V: TRBV7-2; size: .; CDR3: CASSLSGPSTDTQYF; DNA: TGTGCCAGCAGCTTAAGCGGGCCTAGCACAGATACGCAGTATTTT
J: TRBJ1-2; D: .; V: TRBV5-6; size: .; CDR3: CASSMGGNYGYTF; DNA: TGTGCCAGCAGCATGGGGGGGAACTATGGCTACACCTTC
J: TRBJ2-7; D: .; V: TRBV6-4; size: .; CDR3: CASSDSQCDSHEQYF; DNA: TGTGCCAGCAGTGACTCGCAATGCGACTCCCACGAGCAGTACTTC
J: TRBJ2-3; D: TRBD1; V: TRBV2; size: .; CDR3: CASRGTGAVYF; DNA: TGTGCCAGCAGGGGGACAGGGGCTGTGTATTTT
J: TRBJ1-1; D: .; V: TRBV21-1; size: .; CDR3: CASSPGVWDTEAFF; DNA: TGTGCCAGCAGCCCTGGAGTTTGGGACACTGAAGCTTTCTTT
J: TRBJ1-1; D: .; V: TRBV11-2; size: .; CDR3: CASSQRGLQGDTEAFF; DNA: TGTGCCAGCAGCCAAAGGGGGTTACAGGGTGACACTGAAGCTTTCTTT
J: TRBJ1-1; D: TRBD1; V: TRBV13; size: .; CDR3: CASSYDRVGTEAFF; DNA: TGTGCCAGCAGCTACGACAGGGTTGGGACTGAAGCTTTCTTT
J: TRBJ2-2; D: TRBD2; V: TRBV2; size: .; CDR3: CASRGGIANTGELFF; DNA: TGTGCCAGCCGGGGGGGTATCGCGAACACCGGGGAGCTGTTTTTT